The 20 T cell receptor beta chains below come from one sample, sequenced in a study of blood T cells in healthy people across ages (dated by TCRdb to between 2014 and 2017). Libraries were made using 5' RACE. TCRdb shows the sequencer as Illumina HiSeq 2500. The second PCR ran for roughly 6 to 11 cycles and used a J-beta primer mix along with a sample-barcoded 5' primer. TCRdb redid the processing of the public reads, applying fastp at Q25 and MiXCR, and retained in-frame beta chains. Here each entry gathers all rows of one CDR3 protein and keeps the most common genes and DNA. Here the sample has around 1,000,000 distinct CDR3 sequences; roughly 24% occur a single time. Clones ranked in the top ten supply approximately 0.75% of the sample. The same data also went into a second study, on T cells of mothers and their children.

Sequenced material: blood. The receptors were sampled from a girl under 10 years old in good health.

This clonotype was seen only a few times. V usage is TRBV27 and J usage is TRBJ2-4, with TRBD1 as a possible D gene (5 bases). Germline CDR1 reads MNHEY; CDR2 reads SMNVEV (reference sequence). V lost 4 bases, J lost 5 bases, and 12 bases lay in between. CDR3 size: 14 residues. The CDR3, as DNA: TGTGCCAGCAGTTCCGACGCGACAGAAAACATTCAGTACTTC. Protein product: CASSSDATENIQYF.

In this sample, this clonotype turned up a few times. The chain recombines TRBV5-1 with TRBJ2-5, with 7 positions matching TRBD1. J gave up 4 bases and V 0 bases, and 9 bases lay outside the gene matches. This CDR3 has 16 residues. CDR1 and CDR2 from the germline V gene are SGHRS and YFSETQ. CDR3 nucleotide sequence: TGCGCCAGCAGCTTGGCCCTGACAGGGCTTGGAGAGACCCAGTACTTC. It is translated as CASSLALTGLGETQYF. The entire variable domain, with the rest obtained from reference TRBV5-1 and TRBJ2-5, is as follows: KAGVTQTPRYLIKTRGQQVTLSCSPISGHRSVSWYQQTPGQGLQFLFEYFSETQRNKGNFPGRFSGRQFSNSRSEMNVSTLELGDSALYLCASSLALTGLGETQYFGPGTRLLVL.

The V gene is TRBV7-2, the J gene TRBJ2-1; D is possibly TRBD2 (5 bases). This CDR3 comprises 15 residues. The V and J ends lost 0 bases and 6 bases respectively, with 12 bases between them. Germline CDR1 is SGHTA and CDR2 is FQGNSA. CDR3: CASSLATRTSNEQFF. The DNA of the CDR3 is TGTGCCAGCAGCTTAGCAACCAGGACTTCCAATGAGCAGTTCTTC.

This clonotype appeared a few times. The V call is TRBV6-5, the J call TRBJ2-5; a weak D match, TRBD1 (7 bases). The germline V gene encodes CDR1 MNHEY and CDR2 SVGAGI. The CDR3 consists of 18 residues. Deletions cut 0 bases from V and 4 bases from J, with 21 bases between. The CDR3 region is CASSYSTQGDWPGETQYF. In DNA form, the CDR3 reads TGTGCCAGCAGTTACTCGACCCAGGGGGACTGGCCCGGAGAGACCCAGTACTTC.

This clonotype was counted between two and nine times. V is TRBV6-6 and J is TRBJ2-1; TRBD2 is a possible D gene (6 bases). Germline V lookup: CDR1 MNHNY, CDR2 SVGAGI (reference sequence). This CDR3 region has 16 residues. Trimming removed 6 bases from V and 1 base from J, with 16 bases in between. CDR3 in amino acids: CASRGLGLRSYNEQFF. For the CDR3, the DNA is TGTGCCAGCAGGGGACTGGGGCTCAGATCCTACAATGAGCAGTTCTTC.

This clonotype turned up a few times. V gene TRBV12-3 or TRBV12-4 combines with J gene TRBJ2-2, with a weak D call TRBD2 (6 bases). CDR3 length equals 17 residues. V was pared by 5 bases and J by 4 bases, with 20 bases between. For the CDR3, the DNA is TGTGCCAGCAGTCCCCAGGCACTAGCCCTATTCACCGGGGAGCTGTTTTTT. Translating it yields CASSPQALALFTGELFF.

This clonotype has a handful of counts. J is TRBJ2-7 and V is TRBV20-1; D perhaps matches TRBD2 (5 bases). V lost 3 bases and J 4 bases, leaving 16 bases between the germline ends. Germline V gives CDR1 DFQATT, CDR2 SNEGSKA (reference sequence). This CDR3 contains 14 residues. CDR3 region: CSASDYRTLYEQYF. As DNA, the CDR3 is TGCAGTGCTAGCGACTACCGAACCCTTTACGAGCAGTACTTC.

This clonotype was recorded a few times. This rearrangement joins TRBV4-1 to TRBJ1-1, with D unresolved. This CDR3 comprises 11 residues. Germline loops: CDR1 MGHRA, CDR2 YSYEKL. With 3 bases removed from V and 9 bases from J, the gap between germline ends came to 8 bases. As DNA, the CDR3 is TGCGCCAGCAGCCAGGCGGAGAAAGCTTTCTTT. As protein: CASSQAEKAFF.

The CDR3 here is CASSLEVWSEAFF. In DNA, the CDR3 is TGTGCCAGCAGCTTAGAAGTCTGGAGTGAAGCTTTCTTT. The chain links TRBV7-2 to TRBJ1-1, with D uncertain. The CDR3 has 13 amino acids. Per germline, CDR1 SGHTA and CDR2 FQGNSA. The V end was cut by 1 base, the J end by 7 bases, with 10 bases between.

This clonotype has more than one count but fewer than ten. This chain links TRBV18 with TRBJ2-4, with TRBD2 matching over 7 bases. The CDR3 runs to 17 residues. V lost 4 bases to trimming and J lost 1 base; unmatched junction nucleotides: 10. The germline V gene has CDR1 KGHSH and CDR2 LQKENI. The CDR3 reads CASSQNLAVPAKNIQYF. Written as DNA, the CDR3 is TGTGCCAGCTCACAAAACCTAGCGGTTCCTGCCAAAAACATTCAGTACTTC. Full variable domain (rest looked up from reference TRBV18 and TRBJ2-4): NAGVMQNPRHLVRRRGQEARLRCSPMKGHSHVYWYRQLPEEGLKFMVYLQKENIIDESGMPKERFSAEFPKEGPSILRIQQVVRGDSAAYFCASSQNLAVPAKNIQYFGAGTRLSVL.

Only a few counts were recorded for this clonotype. The rearrangement links TRBV29-1 to TRBJ2-3, with D maybe TRBD1 (5 bases). CDR1 is SQVTM and CDR2 is ANQGSEA in the germline V gene. The CDR3 is made up of 11 amino acids. The ends were cut back, 6 bases at V and 7 bases at J, with 11 bases in the middle. The CDR3 protein is CSVWQGYTQYF. DNA of the CDR3: TGCAGCGTATGGCAGGGTTATACGCAGTATTTT.

This clonotype was picked up a small number of times. The V and J genes are TRBV20-1 and TRBJ2-5, with a weak D call TRBD2 (5 bases). The tail of the sequence fits TRBJ2-7 better, so the J call may be wrong. The germline V gene encodes CDR1 DFQATT and CDR2 SNEGSKA (reference sequence). This CDR3 has 14 residues. CDR3 in amino acids: CSARTLPGSYEQYF. The CDR3 DNA is TGCAGTGCTAGGACTCTCCCGGGATCCTACGAGCAGTACTTC.

This clonotype has a handful of counts. This sequence joins TRBV20-1 and TRBJ1-2; the D gene is possibly TRBD1 (5 bases). There are 12 residues in the CDR3. Germline CDR1 is DFQATT and CDR2 is SNEGSKA (reference sequence). The CDR3 loop is CQTDGALDGYTF. The CDR3 nucleotides are TGCCAAACCGATGGGGCTTTGGATGGCTACACCTTC.

This clonotype occurred a few times. The rearrangement joins TRBV7-9 to TRBJ2-5; possible D gene TRBD2, 6 bases. The V end lost 5 bases, the J end lost 2 bases, and 12 bases lay between the germline ends. The CDR3 runs 14 residues. CDR1 is SEHNR, CDR2 FQNEAQ, per germline (reference sequence). CDR3 region: CASSRSGSQETQYF. As DNA, the CDR3 is TGTGCCAGCAGCCGGAGCGGGTCACAAGAGACCCAGTACTTC.

The chain uses TRBV10-3 and TRBJ2-1; D is unclear. The ends were cut back, 4 bases at V and 5 bases at J, with 15 bases in the middle. This CDR3 has 15 residues. Germline CDR1 ENHRY, CDR2 SYGVKD. In nucleotides, the CDR3 is TGTGCCATCAGTGGTGTCAATATCGTGAACAATGAGCAGTTCTTC. Protein: CAISGVNIVNNEQFF.

The V gene is TRBV7-8, the J gene TRBJ2-1, with D possibly TRBD2 on 5 matching bases. The CDR3 is made up of 15 amino acids. Trimming removed 0 bases from V and 9 bases from J, with 15 bases in between. CDR1 and CDR2 (germline): SGHVS, FQNEAQ. CDR3 region: CASSLAIGLSGEQFF. The CDR3 bases are TGTGCCAGCAGCTTAGCGATTGGACTTTCGGGTGAGCAGTTCTTC.

This clonotype was observed at least ten times. The V call is TRBV12-3 or TRBV12-4, the J call TRBJ2-5, with 7 bases lining up with TRBD2. The CDR3 runs to 16 residues. V lost 3 bases to trimming and J lost 2 bases; unmatched junction nucleotides: 9. CDR3: CASSFKAGTVQETQYF. The CDR3 region has the DNA TGTGCCAGCAGTTTTAAAGCGGGGACTGTACAAGAGACCCAGTACTTC.

This clonotype was seen a handful of times. CDR3 region: CASSLSWASGTYEGEQYF. The CDR3 region has the DNA TGTGCCAGCAGTTTAAGTTGGGCTAGCGGAACCTACGAGGGGGAGCAGTACTTC. The chain joins TRBV27 to TRBJ2-5, with D tentatively TRBD2 (7 bases). This CDR3 comprises 18 residues. The germline V and J ends were trimmed by 2 bases and 11 bases, with 30 bases remaining between them. Per germline, CDR1 MNHEY and CDR2 SMNVEV (reference sequence).

This clonotype has more than one count but fewer than ten. This chain connects TRBV12-5 to TRBJ2-3; unclear D gene. Between the trimmed V and J ends, which lost 1 base and 0 bases, there was a span of 11 bases. Germline values: CDR1 LGHNT, CDR2 FRNRAP. CDR3 size: 16 residues. The DNA for the CDR3 is TGTGCTAGTGGTTTGGGAAAGGGTTCTAGCACAGATACGCAGTATTTT. Encoded protein: CASGLGKGSSTDTQYF.

This chain joins TRBV20-1 and TRBJ2-5, with a tentative D call TRBD1 (5 bases). Trimming pared 0 bases from V and 1 base from J, leaving 9 bases between. Germline loops: CDR1 DFQATT, CDR2 SNEGSKA (reference sequence). This CDR3 is 14 amino acids long. CDR3 sequence: CSARDSQGQETQYF. The CDR3 nucleotides read TGCAGTGCTAGAGATAGCCAGGGCCAAGAGACCCAGTACTTC.